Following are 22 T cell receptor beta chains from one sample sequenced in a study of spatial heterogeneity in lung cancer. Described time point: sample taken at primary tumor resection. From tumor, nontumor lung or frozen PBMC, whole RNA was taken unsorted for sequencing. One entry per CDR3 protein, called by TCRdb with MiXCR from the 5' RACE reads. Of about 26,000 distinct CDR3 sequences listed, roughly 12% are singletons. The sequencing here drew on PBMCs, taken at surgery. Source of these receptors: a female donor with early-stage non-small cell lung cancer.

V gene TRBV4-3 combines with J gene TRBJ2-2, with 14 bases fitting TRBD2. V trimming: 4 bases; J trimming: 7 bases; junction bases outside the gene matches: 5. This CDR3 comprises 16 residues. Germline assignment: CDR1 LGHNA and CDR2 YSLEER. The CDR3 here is CASSPTSGRESGELFF. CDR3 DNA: TGCGCCAGCAGCCCGACTAGCGGGAGGGAGAGCGGGGAGCTGTTTTTT.

CDR3 protein: CASSRRTSGRGNEQFF. CDR3 DNA sequence: TGTGCCAGCAGCCGTAGGACTAGCGGGAGAGGCAATGAGCAGTTCTTC. The V gene is TRBV3-1, the J gene TRBJ2-1; 13 nucleotides line up with TRBD2. This CDR3 has 16 residues. The V segment lost 4 bases and the J segment 6 bases; nucleotides outside the gene matches: 6. Germline V lookup: CDR1 LGHDT, CDR2 YNNKEL (reference sequence).

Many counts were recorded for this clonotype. CDR3 in amino acids: CSVPGANTGELFF. The DNA of the CDR3 is TGCAGCGTTCCCGGGGCGAACACCGGGGAGCTGTTTTTT. V gene TRBV29-1 combines with J gene TRBJ2-2, with a possible D match to TRBD2 (5 bases). Germline CDR1 is SQVTM and CDR2 is ANQGSEA. Trimming pared 5 bases from V and 0 bases from J, leaving 7 bases between. This CDR3 has 13 residues.

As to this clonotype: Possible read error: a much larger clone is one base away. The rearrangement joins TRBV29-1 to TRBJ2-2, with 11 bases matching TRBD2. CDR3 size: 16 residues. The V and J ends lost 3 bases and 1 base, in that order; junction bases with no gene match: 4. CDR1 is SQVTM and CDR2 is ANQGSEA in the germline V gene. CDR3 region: CSVEGLAEVNTGELFF. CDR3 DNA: TGCAGCGTTGAGGGACTAGCGGAGGTGAACACCGGGGAGCTGTTTTTT.

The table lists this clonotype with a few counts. The CDR3 region has the DNA TGTGCCAGCAGTGTCTCGGTGGGCGGAGATACGCAGTATTTT. It yields the protein CASSVSVGGDTQYF. The rearrangement joins TRBV12-3 or TRBV12-4 to TRBJ2-3; D is uncertain. Trimming cost V 5 bases and J 5 bases, with 14 bases left between them. The CDR3 has 14 amino acids.

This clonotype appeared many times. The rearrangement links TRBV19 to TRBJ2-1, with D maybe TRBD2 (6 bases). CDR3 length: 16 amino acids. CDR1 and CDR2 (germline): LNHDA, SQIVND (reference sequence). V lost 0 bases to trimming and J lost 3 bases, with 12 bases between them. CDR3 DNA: TGTGCCAGTAGTATAGATCCGGAGGGTATCTACAATGAGCAGTTCTTC. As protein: CASSIDPEGIYNEQFF.

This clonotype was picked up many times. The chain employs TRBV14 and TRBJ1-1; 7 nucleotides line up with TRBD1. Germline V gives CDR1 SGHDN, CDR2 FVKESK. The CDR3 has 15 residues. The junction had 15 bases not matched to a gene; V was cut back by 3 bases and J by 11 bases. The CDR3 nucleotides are TGTGCCAGCAGCCAGAACCAGGGGGGGTCGTCTTGGGCTTTCTTT. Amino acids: CASSQNQGGSSWAFF.

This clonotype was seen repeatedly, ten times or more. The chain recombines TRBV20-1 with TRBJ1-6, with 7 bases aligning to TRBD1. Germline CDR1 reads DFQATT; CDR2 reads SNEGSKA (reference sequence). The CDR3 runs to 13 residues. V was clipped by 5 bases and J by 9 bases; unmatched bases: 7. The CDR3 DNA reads TGCAGTGCTCGCGGGACAGCTCGTTCACCCCTCCACTTT. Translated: CSARGTARSPLHF.

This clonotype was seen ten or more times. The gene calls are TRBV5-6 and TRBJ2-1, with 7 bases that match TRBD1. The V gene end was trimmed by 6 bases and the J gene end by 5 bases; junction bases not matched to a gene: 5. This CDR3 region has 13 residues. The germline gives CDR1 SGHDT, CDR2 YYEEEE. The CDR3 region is CASNRGQDNEQFF. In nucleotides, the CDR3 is TGTGCCAGCAATAGAGGACAGGACAATGAGCAGTTCTTC. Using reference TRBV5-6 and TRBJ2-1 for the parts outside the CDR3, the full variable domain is DAGVTQSPTHLIKTRGQQVTLRCSPKSGHDTVSWYQQALGQGPQFIFQYYEEEERQRGNFPDRFSGHQFPNYSSELNVNALLLGDSALYLCASNRGQDNEQFFGPGTRLTVL.

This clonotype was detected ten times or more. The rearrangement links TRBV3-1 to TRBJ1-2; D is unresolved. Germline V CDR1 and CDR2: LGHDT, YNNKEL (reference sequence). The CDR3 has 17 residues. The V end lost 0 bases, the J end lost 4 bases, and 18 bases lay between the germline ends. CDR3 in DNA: TGTGCCAGCAGCCAAGAAATAATCAGGAATCCCTTCTATGGCTACACCTTC. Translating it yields CASSQEIIRNPFYGYTF.

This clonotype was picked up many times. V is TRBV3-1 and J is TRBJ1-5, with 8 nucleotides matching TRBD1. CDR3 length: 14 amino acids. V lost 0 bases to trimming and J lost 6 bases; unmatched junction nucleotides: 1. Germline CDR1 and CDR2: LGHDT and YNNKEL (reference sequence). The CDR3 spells CASSQDTGGQPQHF. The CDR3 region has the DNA TGTGCCAGCAGCCAAGATACAGGGGGTCAGCCCCAGCATTTT.

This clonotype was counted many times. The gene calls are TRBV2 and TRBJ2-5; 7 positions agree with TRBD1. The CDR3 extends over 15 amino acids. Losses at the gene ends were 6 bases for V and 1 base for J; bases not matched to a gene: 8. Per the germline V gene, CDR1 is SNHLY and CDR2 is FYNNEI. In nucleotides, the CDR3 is TGTGCCAGCAGGGGCCCGGACAGGATCCAAGAGACCCAGTACTTC. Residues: CASRGPDRIQETQYF.

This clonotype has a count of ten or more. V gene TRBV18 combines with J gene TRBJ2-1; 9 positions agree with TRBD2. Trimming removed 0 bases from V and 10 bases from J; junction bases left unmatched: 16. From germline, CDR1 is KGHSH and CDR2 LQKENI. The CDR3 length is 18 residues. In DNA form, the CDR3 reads TGTGCCAGCTCACCACCGATGGTAGCGGGGGCCCCAGGGCGAGAGCAGTTCTTC. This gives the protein CASSPPMVAGAPGREQFF.

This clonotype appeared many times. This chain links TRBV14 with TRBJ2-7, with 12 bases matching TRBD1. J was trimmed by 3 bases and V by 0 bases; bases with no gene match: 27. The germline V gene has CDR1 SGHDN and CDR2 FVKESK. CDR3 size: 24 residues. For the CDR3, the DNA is TGTGCCAGCAGCCAAGAATTTCCGAAAAAGGGAGGGACAGGGGGCCTAAGCAACTACTACGAGCAGTACGTC. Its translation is CASSQEFPKKGGTGGLSNYYEQYV.

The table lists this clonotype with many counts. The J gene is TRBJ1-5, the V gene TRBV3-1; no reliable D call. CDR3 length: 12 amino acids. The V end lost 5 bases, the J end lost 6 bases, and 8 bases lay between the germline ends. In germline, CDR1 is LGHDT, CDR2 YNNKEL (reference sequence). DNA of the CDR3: TGTGCCAGCAGCGAAGGTGCTCAGCCCCAGCATTTT. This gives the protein CASSEGAQPQHF.

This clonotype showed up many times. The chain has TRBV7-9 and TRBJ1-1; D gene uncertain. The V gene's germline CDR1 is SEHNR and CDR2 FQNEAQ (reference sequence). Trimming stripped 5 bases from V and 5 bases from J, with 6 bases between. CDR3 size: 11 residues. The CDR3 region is CASSHGTEAFF. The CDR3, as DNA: TGTGCCAGCAGCCACGGTACTGAAGCTTTCTTT.

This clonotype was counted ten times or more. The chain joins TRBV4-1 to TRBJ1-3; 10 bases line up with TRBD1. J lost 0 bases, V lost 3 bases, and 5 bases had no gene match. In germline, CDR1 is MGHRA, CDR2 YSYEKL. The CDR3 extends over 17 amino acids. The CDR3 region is CASSQTTGGVSGNTIYF. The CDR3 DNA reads TGCGCCAGCAGCCAGACGACAGGGGGCGTCTCTGGAAACACCATATATTTT.

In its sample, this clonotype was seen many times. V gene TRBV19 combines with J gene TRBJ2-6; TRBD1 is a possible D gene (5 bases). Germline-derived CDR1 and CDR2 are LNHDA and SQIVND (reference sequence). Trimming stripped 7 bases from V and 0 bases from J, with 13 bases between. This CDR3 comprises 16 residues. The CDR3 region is CASIGAPGSGANVLTF. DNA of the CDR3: TGTGCCAGTATAGGGGCCCCAGGCTCTGGGGCCAACGTCCTGACTTTC. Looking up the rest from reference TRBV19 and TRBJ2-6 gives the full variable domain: DGGITQSPKYLFRKEGQNVTLSCEQNLNHDAMYWYRQDPGQGLRLIYYSQIVNDFQKGDIAEGYSVSREKKESFPLTVTSAQKNPTAFYLCASIGAPGSGANVLTFGAGSRLTVL.

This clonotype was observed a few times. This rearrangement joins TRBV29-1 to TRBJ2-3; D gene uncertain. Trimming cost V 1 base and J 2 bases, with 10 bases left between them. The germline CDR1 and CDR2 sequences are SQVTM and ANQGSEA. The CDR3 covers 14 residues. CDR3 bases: TGCAGCGTTGAAGGTTCCACTTCCACAGATACGCAGTATTTT. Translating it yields CSVEGSTSTDTQYF.

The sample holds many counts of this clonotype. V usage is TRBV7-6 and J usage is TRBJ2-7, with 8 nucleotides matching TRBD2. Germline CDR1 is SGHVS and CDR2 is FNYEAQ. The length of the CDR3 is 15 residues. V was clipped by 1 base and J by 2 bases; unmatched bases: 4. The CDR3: CASSLEGTRTYEQYF. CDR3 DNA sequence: TGTGCCAGCAGCTTAGAGGGGACTAGGACCTACGAGCAGTACTTC. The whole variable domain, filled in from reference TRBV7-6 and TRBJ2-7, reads GAGVSQSPRYKVTKRGQDVALRCDPISGHVSLYWYRQALGQGPEFLTYFNYEAQQDKSGLPNDRFSAERPEGSISTLTIQRTEQRDSAMYRCASSLEGTRTYEQYFGPGTRLTVT.

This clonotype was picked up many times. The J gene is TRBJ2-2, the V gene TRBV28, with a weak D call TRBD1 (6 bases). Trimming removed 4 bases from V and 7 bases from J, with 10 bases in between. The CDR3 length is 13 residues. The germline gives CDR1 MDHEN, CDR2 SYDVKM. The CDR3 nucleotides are TGTGCCAGCAGTTACAGGGCGGTCGGGGAGCTGTTTTTT. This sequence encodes CASSYRAVGELFF.

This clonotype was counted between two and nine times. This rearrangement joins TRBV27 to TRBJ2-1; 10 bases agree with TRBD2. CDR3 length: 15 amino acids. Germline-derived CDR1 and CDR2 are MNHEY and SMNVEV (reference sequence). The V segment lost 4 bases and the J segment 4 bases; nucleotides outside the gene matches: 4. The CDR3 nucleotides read TGTGCCAGCAGTTCCAGCGGGGGGGGTTACAATGAGCAGTTCTTC. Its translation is CASSSSGGGYNEQFF.